One T cell receptor beta chain is described in this entry. The antigen is undetermined. Pooling of second doses given at about 4 or about 12 weeks was done. This specimen belongs to a study of T cell responses to AZD1222 COVID-19 vaccine. Some clones are missing from TCRdb's copy, which holds only in-frame ones; the method was immunoSEQ multiplex PCR. Of about 150,000 clones detected, about 89% appear once; the ten largest clones hold about 9.8%. Whole-study results and caveats: Repertoire collection took place solely once the T cell response had peaked. Spike-spanning, vaccine-associated CD4 TCRs were dominant at 160-218 and 743-854. Most donors were white British, females outnumbered males, and clonal diversity was possibly underestimated.

Sequenced here: peripheral blood, sampled 28 days after the second AZD1222 dose. The receptor was isolated from an adult who received the AZD1222 COVID-19 vaccine.

The DNA of the CDR3 is TGTGCCAGCAGCCCCGGAGGACAGGGGGTCGAAGCTTTCTTT. Amino acids: CASSPGGQGVEAFF. The chain recombines TRBV5-4 with TRBJ1-1; 10 bases agree with TRBD1. The CDR3 is 14 residues long. The J segment lost 8 bases and the V segment lost 4 bases, leaving 8 bases of the junction unmatched. Germline V gene lookup returns CDR1 SGHNT and CDR2 YYREEE (reference sequence).